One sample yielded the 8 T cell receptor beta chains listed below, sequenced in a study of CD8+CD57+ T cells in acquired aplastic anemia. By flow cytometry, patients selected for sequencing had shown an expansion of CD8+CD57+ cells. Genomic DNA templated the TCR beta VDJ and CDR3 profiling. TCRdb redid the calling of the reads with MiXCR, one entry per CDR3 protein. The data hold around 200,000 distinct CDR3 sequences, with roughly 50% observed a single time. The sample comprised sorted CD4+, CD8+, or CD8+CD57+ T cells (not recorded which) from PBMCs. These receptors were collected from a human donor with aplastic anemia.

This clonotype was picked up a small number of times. CDR3 protein: CASSQVRGHEQYF. The CDR3 region has the DNA TGTGCCAGCAGCCAAGTGAGGGGCCACGAGCAGTACTTC. This chain connects TRBV14 to TRBJ2-7; D assignment may be TRBD1 or TRBD2 (5 bases each). The V end was cut by 1 base, the J end by 5 bases, with 9 bases between. The germline gives CDR1 SGHDN, CDR2 FVKESK. There are 13 residues in the CDR3.

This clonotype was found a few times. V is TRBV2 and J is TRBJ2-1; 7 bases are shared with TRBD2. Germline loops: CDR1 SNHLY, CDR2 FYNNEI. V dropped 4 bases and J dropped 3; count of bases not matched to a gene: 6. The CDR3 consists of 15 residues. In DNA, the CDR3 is TGTGCCAGCAGTGTTGATGGCGGGGGCTACAATGAGCAGTTCTTC. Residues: CASSVDGGGYNEQFF.

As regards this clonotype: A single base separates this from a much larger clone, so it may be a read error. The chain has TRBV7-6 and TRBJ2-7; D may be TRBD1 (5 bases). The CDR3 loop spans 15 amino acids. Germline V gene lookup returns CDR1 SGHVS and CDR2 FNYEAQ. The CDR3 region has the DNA TGTGCCAGCAGCTTAGCCCAGGGTACAAACTACGAGCGGTACTTC. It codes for CASSLAQGTNYERYF.

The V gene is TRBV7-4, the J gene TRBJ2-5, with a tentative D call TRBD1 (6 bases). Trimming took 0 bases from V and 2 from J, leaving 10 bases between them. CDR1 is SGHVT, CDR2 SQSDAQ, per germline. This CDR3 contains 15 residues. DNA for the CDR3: TGTGCCAGCAGCTTAGCCAACCAGGGGCAAGAGACCCAGTACTTC. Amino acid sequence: CASSLANQGQETQYF.

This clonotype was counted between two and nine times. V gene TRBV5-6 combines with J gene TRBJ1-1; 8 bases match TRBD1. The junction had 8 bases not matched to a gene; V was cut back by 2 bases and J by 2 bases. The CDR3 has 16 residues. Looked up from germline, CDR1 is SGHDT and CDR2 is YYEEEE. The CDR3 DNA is TGTGCCAGCAGCTTCCAGGGGGCGCTGGGAAACACTGAAGCTTTCTTT. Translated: CASSFQGALGNTEAFF.

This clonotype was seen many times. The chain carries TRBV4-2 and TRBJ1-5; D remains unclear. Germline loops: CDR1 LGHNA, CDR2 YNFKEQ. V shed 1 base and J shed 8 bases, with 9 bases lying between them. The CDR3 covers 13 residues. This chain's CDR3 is CASSQGGNKPQHF. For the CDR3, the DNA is TGTGCCAGCAGCCAAGGAGGGAATAAGCCCCAGCATTTT.

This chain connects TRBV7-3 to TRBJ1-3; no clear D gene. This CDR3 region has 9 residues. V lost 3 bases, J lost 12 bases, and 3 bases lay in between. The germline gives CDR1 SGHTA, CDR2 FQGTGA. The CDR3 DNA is TGTGCCAGCAGCTTCTTCATATATTTT. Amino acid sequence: CASSFFIYF.

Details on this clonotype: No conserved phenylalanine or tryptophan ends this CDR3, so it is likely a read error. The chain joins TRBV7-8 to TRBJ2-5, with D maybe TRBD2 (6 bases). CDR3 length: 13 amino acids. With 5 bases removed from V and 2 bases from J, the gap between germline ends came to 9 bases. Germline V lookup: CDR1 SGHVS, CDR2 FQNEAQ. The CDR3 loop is CASSQRVQETQYS. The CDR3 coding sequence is TGTGCCAGCAGCCAGCGGGTGCAAGAGACCCAGTACTCC.